This T cell receptor beta chain is from a study of blood T cells in healthy people across ages. Primed by a sample-barcoded 5' primer and a J-beta primer mix, a second PCR proceeded for 7 to 11 cycles. TCRdb recomputed calls from the 5' RACE reads with MiXCR, one row per CDR3 protein. The profile shows approximately 760,000 distinct CDR3 sequences, approximately 25% of them singletons. This clonotype turned up a few times. Its antigen is undetermined. The V end lost 1 base, the J end lost 3 bases, and 13 bases lay between the germline ends. CDR1 is MGHRA and CDR2 is YSYEKL in the germline V gene. The CDR3 sequence is 15 residues long. Every donor contributed around 10 milliliters of peripheral blood by blood draw. Study-wide results and limits: Naive CD4+ cells and diversity were both higher in long-lived donors than in aged donors.

These data were also reused for a study on T cells of mothers and their children.

The clonotype comes from a boy aged 10-17 years in good health. The material sequenced was blood. The rearrangement uses TRBV4-1 and TRBJ2-7; D not certain. The CDR3 spells CASSQGLGTYYEQYF. DNA of the CDR3: TGCGCCAGCAGCCAAGGACTGGGTACGTACTACGAGCAGTACTTC.